This T cell receptor beta chain was captured in a study of blood T cell repertoires in COVID-19. The CDR3 extends over 14 amino acids. V gave up 4 bases and J gave up 4 bases; unmatched junction bases: 4. The V gene's germline CDR1 is MDHEN and CDR2 SYDVKM. Authors' methods: Estimated nucleated cell counts came from reference gene primer amplification. Assay used: immunoSEQ multiplex PCR; TCRdb lists only in-frame clones, some missing. D and trimming come from the DNA, and the V and J calls and clone size come from that table. Of 180,000 or so clones listed, more than 70% are singletons. Source material: PBMCs or T cells enriched from blood (not recorded which). The chain couples TRBV28 to TRBJ2-3, with 8 positions matching TRBD1. The sequence was collected from a woman aged 30 to 39 who had recovered from COVID-19. In nucleotides, the CDR3 is TGTGCCAGCAGTTACTTACAGGGGGCAGATACGCAGTATTTT. Translation: CASSYLQGADTQYF.